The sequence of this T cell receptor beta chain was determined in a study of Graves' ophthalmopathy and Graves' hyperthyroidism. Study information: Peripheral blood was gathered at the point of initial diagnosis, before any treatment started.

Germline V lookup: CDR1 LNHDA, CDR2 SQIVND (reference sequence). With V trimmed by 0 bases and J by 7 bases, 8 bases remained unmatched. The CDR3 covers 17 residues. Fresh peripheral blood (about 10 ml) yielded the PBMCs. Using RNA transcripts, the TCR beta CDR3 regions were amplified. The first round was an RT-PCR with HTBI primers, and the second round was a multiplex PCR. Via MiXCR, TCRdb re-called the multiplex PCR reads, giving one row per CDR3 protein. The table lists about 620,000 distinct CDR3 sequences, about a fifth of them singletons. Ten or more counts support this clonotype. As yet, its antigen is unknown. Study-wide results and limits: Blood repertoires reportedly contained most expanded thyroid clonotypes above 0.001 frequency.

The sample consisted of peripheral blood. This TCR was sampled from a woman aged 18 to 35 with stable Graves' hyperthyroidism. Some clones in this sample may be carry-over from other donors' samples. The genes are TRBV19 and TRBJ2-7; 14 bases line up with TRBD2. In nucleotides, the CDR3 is TGTGCCAGTAGTATAGATTCCGGGACTAGCGGGAGTAGAGAGCAGTACTTC. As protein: CASSIDSGTSGSREQYF.